Below are 21 T cell receptor beta chains sequenced from a single sample in a study of blood T cell repertoires in COVID-19. Profiled with immunoSEQ multiplex PCR; TCRdb holds only in-frame clones, not every one. The data show approximately 250,000 clones, about 83% seen once. The sequencing sample was made of peripheral blood. Receptor source: a human donor in a cohort sampled during active COVID-19.

The chain uses TRBV5-1 and TRBJ2-7, with D possibly TRBD1 on 6 matching bases. The CDR3 runs 15 residues. V lost 0 bases, J lost 2 bases, and 12 bases lay in between. Germline loops: CDR1 SGHRS, CDR2 YFSETQ. CDR3 sequence (DNA): TGCGCCAGCAGCTTGGCGGGACAAGCCGCCTACGAGCAGTACTTC. This encodes CASSLAGQAAYEQYF.

This chain links TRBV6-4 with TRBJ1-1; possible D gene TRBD1, 5 bases. The CDR3 has 13 residues. The germline V and J ends were trimmed by 4 bases and 1 base, with 7 bases remaining between them. Germline V gene lookup returns CDR1 MRHNA and CDR2 SNTAGT. The CDR3 sequence is CASSADRNTEAFF. In nucleotides, the CDR3 is TGTGCCAGCAGTGCCGACAGGAACACTGAAGCTTTCTTT.

V is TRBV7-2 and J is TRBJ2-7; 8 bases match TRBD2. The length of the CDR3 is 15 residues. Germline values: CDR1 SGHTA, CDR2 FQGNSA. With 2 bases clipped from V and 3 bases from J, the junction kept 6 bases outside the gene matches. This chain's CDR3 is CASSLIAGRLYEQYF. The DNA for the CDR3 is TGTGCCAGCAGCTTAATAGCGGGAAGGCTCTACGAGCAGTACTTC. The full variable domain, with the rest looked up from reference TRBV7-2 and TRBJ2-7, is GAGVSQSPSNKVTEKGKDVELRCDPISGHTALYWYRQSLGQGLEFLIYFQGNSAPDKSGLPSDRFSAERTGGSVSTLTIQRTQQEDSAVYLCASSLIAGRLYEQYFGPGTRLTVT.

The V call is TRBV5-8, the J call TRBJ1-1; the match to TRBD1 covers 7 bases. Unmatched junction bases numbered 6, after V lost 4 bases and J lost 6 bases. This CDR3 has 13 amino acids. Germline V gene sequence: CDR1 SGHTS, CDR2 YDEGEE. The CDR3 protein is CASSLRGIAEAFF. CDR3 sequence (DNA): TGTGCCAGCAGCCTCAGGGGGATCGCTGAAGCTTTCTTT.

V is TRBV30 and J is TRBJ2-5; 7 bases are a match to TRBD2. The germline gives CDR1 GTSNPN, CDR2 SVGIG (reference sequence). The J segment lost 4 bases and the V segment lost 3 bases, leaving 5 bases of the junction unmatched. The CDR3 runs to 13 residues. As DNA, the CDR3 is TGTGCCTGGAGCCCAGGACTAGTAGAGACCCAGTACTTC. The encoded protein is CAWSPGLVETQYF.

This chain joins TRBV28 and TRBJ2-7; D possibly corresponds to TRBD2 (6 bases). V lost 8 bases and J lost 5, with 25 bases in between. CDR1 is MDHEN and CDR2 is SYDVKM in the germline V gene. The length of the CDR3 is 16 residues. CDR3 loop: CASGWPTPGRGDEQYF. CDR3 bases: TGTGCCAGCGGGTGGCCGACCCCGGGCCGCGGGGACGAGCAGTACTTC.

J is TRBJ2-3 and V is TRBV6-1, with 10 positions matching TRBD2. Germline V gene lookup returns CDR1 MNHNS and CDR2 SASEGT. Losses at the gene ends were 4 bases for V and 1 base for J; bases not matched to a gene: 5. The CDR3 length is 16 residues. CDR3 residues: CASSVTTSGGTDTQYF. The CDR3 coding sequence is TGTGCCAGCAGTGTCACCACTAGCGGGGGCACAGATACGCAGTATTTT.

This chain's CDR3 is CASSEGAVDTQYF. The CDR3 coding sequence is TGCGCCAGCAGTGAGGGGGCCGTGGATACGCAGTATTTT. V and J are TRBV10-1 and TRBJ2-3; D is possibly TRBD1 (5 bases). The germline CDR1 and CDR2 sequences are WNHNN and SYGVQD (reference sequence). This CDR3 comprises 13 residues. V lost 2 bases, J lost 6 bases, and 9 bases lay in between.

The J gene is TRBJ1-5, the V gene TRBV5-8, with D tentatively TRBD1 (5 bases). V was clipped by 2 bases and J by 0 bases, with 15 bases between them. CDR1 and CDR2 from the germline V gene are SGHTS and YDEGEE. The CDR3 covers 17 residues. The CDR3 DNA follows: TGTGCCAGCAGCTTCGTACAGGAAACTTATAGCAATCAGCCCCAGCATTTT. It encodes CASSFVQETYSNQPQHF.

This clone was recorded once. The V call is TRBV3-1 (or the pseudogene TRBV3-2), the J call TRBJ1-3; D is undetermined. The germline V gene encodes CDR1 LGHDT and CDR2 YNNKEL (reference sequence). The CDR3 spans 15 residues. Trimming removed 0 bases from V and 3 bases from J, with 9 bases in between. DNA of the CDR3: TGTGCCAGCAGCCAAGATTTAACAATTGGAAACACCATATATTTT. Its protein product is CASSQDLTIGNTIYF.

The V gene is TRBV27, the J gene TRBJ1-6, with unresolved D. Germline CDR1 and CDR2: MNHEY and SMNVEV (reference sequence). Trimming left V 11 bases short and J 9 bases short, with 14 bases between. The CDR3 is made up of 12 amino acids. CDR3 bases: TGTGCCTCCAGGCCGTGGTCTTCACCCCTCCACTTT. This translates into CASRPWSSPLHF.

This rearrangement joins TRBV2 to TRBJ1-1; D not resolved. The V gene's germline CDR1 is SNHLY and CDR2 FYNNEI. Deletions cut 4 bases from V and 2 bases from J, with 11 bases between. The CDR3 loop spans 14 amino acids. CDR3 nucleotide sequence: TGTGCCAGCAGTGTCCGGAGATCTAACACTGAAGCTTTCTTT. Translated: CASSVRRSNTEAFF.

The V and J genes are TRBV21-1 and TRBJ2-7; TRBD2, the table's D call, was not compared with the DNA. TRBV21-1 is annotated as a pseudogene. CDR3 size: 20 residues. DNA for the CDR3: TGTGCCAGCAGCCCTCAGCCGAGACGGGGAACGGGGTTTTCCTCCTACGAGCAGTACTTC. Protein product: CASSPQPRRGTGFSSYEQYF.

The chain combines TRBV6-5 with TRBJ2-5; 9 nucleotides agree with TRBD2. Germline values: CDR1 MNHEY, CDR2 SVGAGI. Germline trimming cut 7 bases from V and 4 bases from J; bases unmatched to any gene: 7. The CDR3 runs 14 residues. CDR3 in DNA: TGTGCCAGCAATATGGGCGGGGGGGGAGAGACCCAGTACTTC. Its translation is CASNMGGGGETQYF.

The V gene is TRBV5-1, the J gene TRBJ2-7; D ambiguous. CDR1 SGHRS and CDR2 YFSETQ come from the germline V gene. The length of the CDR3 is 11 residues. The V and J ends lost 2 bases and 6 bases respectively, with 6 bases between them. CDR3 bases: TGCGCCAGCAGCTTCCCAGGCGAGCAGTACTTC. Its translation is CASSFPGEQYF.

In this sample, this clone turned up a few times. In the same sample, other DNA sequences code for this CDR3. The chain is built from TRBV5-1 and TRBJ1-2, with 8 nucleotides matching TRBD1. The J segment lost 6 bases and the V segment lost 3 bases, leaving 1 base of the junction unmatched. Germline CDR1 is SGHRS and CDR2 is YFSETQ. This CDR3 comprises 12 residues. CDR3 in amino acids: CASSSGGDGYTF. The CDR3, as DNA: TGCGCCAGCAGCTCAGGGGGCGATGGCTACACCTTC.

The V gene is TRBV20-1, the J gene TRBJ1-2; D is uncertain. Germline V gene lookup returns CDR1 DFQATT and CDR2 SNEGSKA (reference sequence). The CDR3 totals 14 residues. V lost 3 bases and J lost 2, with 13 bases in between. This chain's CDR3 is CSASSRSLNYGYTF. The CDR3 DNA follows: TGCAGTGCTAGTTCCAGATCGTTAAACTATGGCTACACCTTC.

The CDR3 is CASSIAGSSGGSNEKLFF. The CDR3 DNA reads as TGTGCCAGCAGCATCGCCGGGTCCTCTGGGGGGTCTAATGAAAAACTGTTTTTT. This chain joins TRBV5-7 and TRBJ1-4; D might be TRBD1 (5 bases). TRBV5-7 is recorded as an ORF, its role being uncertain. With 4 bases removed from V and 3 bases from J, the gap between germline ends came to 22 bases. The CDR3 contains 18 residues.

The chain employs TRBV7-2 and TRBJ2-5, with 7 nucleotides matching TRBD2. CDR1 and CDR2 (germline): SGHTA, FQGNSA. The V gene end was trimmed by 3 bases and the J gene end by 2 bases; junction bases not matched to a gene: 6. The CDR3 covers 15 residues. In DNA, the CDR3 is TGTGCCAGCAGCTTTATAGCGGGCCCGCAAGAGACCCAGTACTTC. Its translation is CASSFIAGPQETQYF.

The J gene is TRBJ1-1, the V gene TRBV6-5; 9 positions agree with TRBD1. Germline V CDR1 and CDR2: MNHEY, SVGAGI. The J segment lost 5 bases and the V segment lost 10 bases, leaving 8 bases of the junction unmatched. CDR3 length: 13 residues. The chain's CDR3 is CATRTGEGTEAFF. The CDR3 DNA follows: TGTGCCACAAGGACAGGGGAAGGGACTGAAGCTTTCTTT.

This clone came up a few times. This chain joins TRBV3-1 (or the pseudogene TRBV3-2) and TRBJ1-2; 9 bases line up with TRBD1. CDR3 length: 16 residues. Germline lookup yields CDR1 LGHDT and CDR2 YNNKEL (reference sequence). V was clipped by 4 bases and J by 8 bases; unmatched bases: 14. The CDR3, as DNA: TGTGCCAGCAGCCCTAACAGGGGACAGGGTATACGCGGCTACACCTTC. Residues: CASSPNRGQGIRGYTF.